This T cell receptor (beta chain) was captured in a study of T-cell reconstitution after alpha-beta-depleted transplantation in children. A TCRbeta library incorporating unique molecular identifiers was prepared. TCRdb passed the PCR reads through MiXCR, listing each CDR3 protein once. The sample consists of approximately 93,000 distinct CDR3 sequences, roughly 7.7% of them appearing once. This clonotype was seen ten or more times. CDR1 is SGHTA and CDR2 is FQGTGA in the germline V gene. The CDR3 has 14 amino acids. V was clipped by 6 bases and J by 3 bases, with 12 bases between them. V gene TRBV7-3 combines with J gene TRBJ2-1, with a weak D call TRBD2 (6 bases). The clonotype originates from a human donor who donated a stem cell graft to a child with congenital amegakaryocytic thrombocytopenia. Sequenced here: PBMCs from the stem cell graft donor, sampled from the stem cell graft. The CDR3 reads CASSPGGNYNEQFF. CDR3 sequence (DNA): TGTGCCAGCAGTCCCGGGGGTAACTACAATGAGCAGTTCTTC.